These 15 T cell receptor beta chains originate from one sample sequenced in a study of cytomegalovirus exposure and HLA in healthy donors. In the PCR, 60 Vbeta and 13 Jbeta primers were used. Clones were read by immunoSEQ multiplex PCR, and TCRdb kept only the in-frame ones, dropping some. The data contain about 140,000 clones, about 70% of them singletons. Specimen: PBMCs. These receptors were taken from a middle-aged man in good health and CMV-seronegative.

This sequence joins TRBV6-5 and TRBJ2-7; no firm D call. Trimming removed 6 bases from V and 1 base from J, with 13 bases in between. The germline V gene encodes CDR1 MNHEY and CDR2 SVGAGI. The CDR3 is 14 residues long. The CDR3 DNA sequence: TGTGCCAGCAGCCCGCGACGAGGTTCCTACGAGCAGTACTTC. Translated, it gives CASSPRRGSYEQYF.

V gene TRBV13 combines with J gene TRBJ2-2, with D possibly matching TRBD1 (5 bases). Germline CDR1 PRHDT, CDR2 FYEKMQ (reference sequence). This CDR3 is 15 amino acids long. Trimming took 1 base from V and 0 from J, leaving 6 bases between them. CDR3 sequence (DNA): TGTGCCAGCAGCTTAGTACAGGCGAACACCGGGGAGCTGTTTTTT. It codes for CASSLVQANTGELFF.

This rearrangement joins TRBV28 to TRBJ1-2; 9 nucleotides line up with TRBD1. Unmatched junction bases numbered 9, after V lost 6 bases and J lost 4 bases. Germline CDR1 MDHEN, CDR2 SYDVKM. This CDR3 is built from 15 residues. CDR3 nucleotide sequence: TGTGCCAGCAGCGAACGACAGGGGGGGCCCTATGGCTACACCTTC. It is translated as CASSERQGGPYGYTF.

The chain carries TRBV30 and TRBJ2-1; D is unclear. The CDR3 is made up of 11 amino acids. CDR1 GTSNPN and CDR2 SVGIG come from the germline V gene (reference sequence). V was shortened by 4 bases and J by 8 bases, with 9 bases between the two germline ends. DNA of the CDR3: TGTGCCTGGACCGGTATCTATGAGCAGTTCTTC. The encoded protein is CAWTGIYEQFF.

The CDR3 DNA follows: TGTGCCAGCAGCCAAGTCGACAACAGAGGGCTCTACGAGCAGTACTTC. It specifies CASSQVDNRGLYEQYF. V gene TRBV4-2 combines with J gene TRBJ2-7, with D possibly matching TRBD2 (5 bases). The CDR3 totals 16 residues. Trimming pared 1 base from V and 3 bases from J, leaving 16 bases between. Per germline, CDR1 LGHNA and CDR2 YNFKEQ.

The CDR3 sequence is CASSYSTLADTQYF. CDR3 in DNA: TGTGCCAGCAGTTACTCGACTCTGGCAGATACGCAGTATTTT. The chain combines TRBV6-5 with TRBJ2-3; no reliable D call. V lost 0 bases and J 4 bases, leaving 8 bases between the germline ends. Germline V CDR1 and CDR2: MNHEY, SVGAGI. The length of the CDR3 is 14 residues.

J is TRBJ1-1 and V is TRBV7-2, with a tentative D call TRBD1 (6 bases). Germline CDR1 reads SGHTA; CDR2 reads FQGNSA. V was clipped by 5 bases and J by 1 base, with 11 bases between them. This CDR3 contains 14 residues. CDR3 sequence: CASSPGQWNTEAFF. For the CDR3, the DNA is TGTGCCAGCAGCCCAGGACAGTGGAACACTGAAGCTTTCTTT.

This chain links TRBV11-1 with TRBJ1-6, with 8 bases lining up with TRBD1. Germline assignment: CDR1 SGHAT and CDR2 FQDESV (reference sequence). V lost 5 bases and J lost 9; bases outside the gene matches: 6. This CDR3 has 14 amino acids. The CDR3 protein is CASSPGQGVSPLHF. The DNA for the CDR3 is TGTGCCAGCAGCCCCGGACAGGGAGTTTCACCCCTCCACTTT. The full variable domain, completed using reference TRBV11-1 and TRBJ1-6, is EAEVAQSPRYKITEKSQAVAFWCDPISGHATLYWYRQILGQGPELLVQFQDESVVDDSQLPKDRFSAERLKGVDSTLKIQPAELGDSAMYLCASSPGQGVSPLHFGNGTRLTVT.

The CDR3 coding sequence is TGCGCCAGCAGCCCGAACCGCTACAGGGGAACGATAGCGGGAGGCCAAGGAGATACGCAGTATTTT. It yields the protein CASSPNRYRGTIAGGQGDTQYF. This chain joins TRBV4-3 and TRBJ2-3; 10 nucleotides match TRBD2. The CDR3 is made up of 22 amino acids. Germline lookup yields CDR1 LGHNA and CDR2 YSLEER. The trim removed 4 bases at V and 5 bases at J, leaving 27 bases unmatched.

This clone occurred once. The chain is built from TRBV27 and TRBJ1-5; D is unclear. V dropped 3 bases and J dropped 4 bases, with 10 bases sitting between them. The germline CDR1 and CDR2 sequences are MNHEY and SMNVEV (reference sequence). The CDR3 consists of 14 residues. CDR3 nucleotides: TGTGCCAGCAGTTTCCGACGGACTAATCAGCCCCAGCATTTT. It translates to CASSFRRTNQPQHF.

This clone was detected a few times. The V call is TRBV7-2, the J call TRBJ2-3, with D maybe TRBD2 (5 bases). The germline CDR1 and CDR2 sequences are SGHTA and FQGNSA. This CDR3 comprises 13 residues. The V end lost 4 bases, the J end lost 2 bases, and 7 bases lay between the germline ends. The CDR3 here is CASSYSVTDTQYF. CDR3 DNA: TGTGCCAGCAGCTATAGCGTCACAGATACGCAGTATTTT.

This clone was detected only once. V usage is TRBV29-1 and J usage is TRBJ2-7, with D unclear. The germline V and J ends were trimmed by 0 bases and 1 base, with 7 bases remaining between them. This CDR3 contains 13 residues. From germline, CDR1 is SQVTM and CDR2 ANQGSEA. In nucleotides, the CDR3 is TGCAGCGTTGAAGATATGGAGTCCTACGAGCAGTACTTC. It specifies CSVEDMESYEQYF.

For this clone: Other DNA sequences in the sample encode the same CDR3. The V call is TRBV18, the J call TRBJ1-1, with D perhaps matching TRBD1 (5 bases). V lost 3 bases and J 5 bases, leaving 10 bases between the germline ends. Germline loops: CDR1 KGHSH, CDR2 LQKENI. The CDR3 is 13 residues long. The CDR3, as DNA: TGTGCCAGCTCACCCAACGGGGGTACTGAAGCTTTCTTT. It translates to CASSPNGGTEAFF.

The gene calls are TRBV30 and TRBJ2-1; 7 bases are shared with TRBD1. The germline V gene has CDR1 GTSNPN and CDR2 SVGIG (reference sequence). CDR3 length equals 12 residues. V lost 4 bases, J lost 8 bases, and 5 bases stayed unmatched. This CDR3 is CAWNRGIDEQFF. DNA of the CDR3: TGTGCCTGGAACAGGGGTATTGATGAGCAGTTCTTC.

The chain links TRBV6-1 to TRBJ2-7; D gene uncertain. Germline V CDR1 and CDR2: MNHNS, SASEGT. The CDR3 loop spans 13 amino acids. Trimming stripped 2 bases from V and 2 bases from J, with 7 bases between. Written as DNA, the CDR3 is TGTGCCAGCAGTGAATGGGCCGCCTACGAGCAGTACTTC. Amino acids: CASSEWAAYEQYF.